What follows is one T cell receptor (beta chain) and its context. Antigen: not known. It was across several immunoSEQ plates that each subset's genomic DNA was evenly split. The method was immunoSEQ multiplex PCR; TCRdb's version includes in-frame clones alone and lacks a portion of them. The sample holds more than 2 million clones, over 85% seen once. This sample stems from a study of shared clonotypes between healthy human individuals. Overall study findings and caveats: The generation probabilities recorded for non-shared clonotypes fell below those of clonotypes shared by all four donors. The expectation was that sequencing depth would affect clonotype sharing among donors.

Selected positively for CCR7 and CD45RO-negative, naive CD8 cells excluded terminally differentiated effector memory CD45RA+ cells. The CDR3 spans 19 residues. V and J are TRBV21-1 and TRBJ1-2. TRBV21-1 is given as a pseudogene. What was sequenced was naive CD8+ T cells from PBMCs. The receptor's source is a man between 18 and 35 years old in good health. Some clones in this sample may be carry-over from other donors' samples. In DNA, the CDR3 is TGTGCCAGCAGCACGAAGTTGATTTGGGACGGAGTATTCAACTATGGCTACACCTTC. It yields the protein CASSTKLIWDGVFNYGYTF.